The entry below describes one T cell receptor (beta chain). Its antigen is still unknown. The CDR3 has 15 residues. V dropped 6 bases and J dropped 4; count of bases not matched to a gene: 4. Looked up from germline, CDR1 is SNHLY and CDR2 is FYNNEI. Produced via immunoSEQ multiplex PCR; TCRdb's table is partial and in-frame only. The sample holds about 45,000 clones; about 85% are singletons and the top ten take around 2.2%. The data originate from a study of lymphopenia after photon versus proton radiotherapy. Study-wide results and caveats: Authors raise, but do not show, better survival with proton therapy. Relative stability marked proton patients; photon patients lost diversity and naive cells. After lymphocyte nadir, photon-treated repertoires showed oligoclonal expansion, especially CD8+ Temra.

This rearrangement joins TRBV2 to TRBJ2-2; 11 positions agree with TRBD1. The source material was peripheral blood, sampled from a patient treated with photon-based radiotherapy. This TCR derives from a man between 40 and 49 years old with gastric cancer. CDR3 in amino acids: CASRAGQGATGELFF. The CDR3 DNA is TGTGCCAGCAGGGCTGGACAGGGGGCCACCGGGGAGCTGTTTTTT.